One and the same sample provided the 23 T cell receptor beta chains below, sequenced in a study of blood T cell repertoires in COVID-19. Clones were sequenced by immunoSEQ multiplex PCR, and TCRdb holds only the in-frame ones, with some missing. The table records roughly 100,000 clones, roughly 80% of them present only once. Sequenced: peripheral blood. The receptors shown here come from an elderly man with active or convalescent COVID-19.

This clone was detected once. The chain uses TRBV5-4 and TRBJ1-2, with 12 bases that match TRBD1. V was pared by 3 bases and J by 8 bases, with 5 bases of the junction left unmatched. Germline-derived CDR1 and CDR2 are SGHNT and YYREEE (reference sequence). The CDR3 length is 14 residues. The CDR3 sequence is CASSSGQGALGYTF. In nucleotides, the CDR3 is TGTGCCAGCAGCTCGGGACAGGGGGCGCTGGGCTACACCTTC.

This chain joins TRBV6-5 and TRBJ1-1; 10 bases map to TRBD1. Germline lookup yields CDR1 MNHEY and CDR2 SVGAGI. Germline trimming cut 8 bases from V and 13 bases from J; bases unmatched to any gene: 10. The CDR3 runs 12 residues. The CDR3 loop is CASRDPGTGVFF. CDR3 bases: TGTGCCAGCCGGGACCCAGGGACAGGGGTTTTCTTT.

This clone was seen only a few times. This sequence joins TRBV10-3 and TRBJ1-2, with D possibly TRBD1 on 5 matching bases. The CDR3 spans 13 residues. Germline loops: CDR1 ENHRY, CDR2 SYGVKD. The V end lost 3 bases, the J end lost 4 bases, and 9 bases lay between the germline ends. The CDR3 protein is CAISEGEGYGYTF. CDR3 nucleotides: TGTGCCATCAGTGAAGGGGAGGGCTATGGCTACACCTTC.

The chain employs TRBV3-1 (or the pseudogene TRBV3-2) and TRBJ1-4; tentative D call: TRBD1 (6 bases). This CDR3 region has 12 residues. The germline CDR1 and CDR2 sequences are LGHDT and YNNKEL (reference sequence). V shed 4 bases and J shed 12 bases, with 12 bases lying between them. CDR3: CASSPQGRQLFF. Here the CDR3 DNA reads TGTGCCAGCAGCCCCCAGGGGAGACAACTGTTTTTT.

The rearrangement joins TRBV11-2 to TRBJ1-4, with 10 bases identical to TRBD1. Germline V gene data show CDR1 as SGHAT and CDR2 as FQNNGV. The CDR3 is 17 amino acids. The ends lost 5 bases at V and 4 bases at J; junction bases unmatched: 10. CDR3: CASSQGQGMDGNEKLFF. CDR3 nucleotides: TGTGCCAGCAGCCAGGGACAGGGGATGGATGGTAATGAAAAACTGTTTTTT.

The V call is TRBV21-1, the J call TRBJ1-2. TRBV21-1 is an annotated pseudogene. The CDR3 is 15 residues long. The CDR3 protein is CASSKGGTFLWGYTF. The CDR3 DNA reads as TGTGCCAGCAGCAAAGGTGGGACTTTCCTTTGGGGCTACACCTTC.

This clone has a handful of counts. The chain combines TRBV28 with TRBJ2-2; 11 positions match TRBD1. The V and J ends lost 6 bases and 2 bases, in that order; junction bases with no gene match: 5. The CDR3 covers 16 residues. CDR1 and CDR2 (germline): MDHEN, SYDVKM. CDR3 sequence: CASRYRTGGNTGELFF. CDR3 nucleotides: TGTGCCAGCAGGTATCGGACAGGGGGCAACACCGGGGAGCTGTTTTTT. Drawing the rest from reference TRBV28 and TRBJ2-2, the complete variable domain is DVKVTQSSRYLVKRTGEKVFLECVQDMDHENMFWYRQDPGLGLRLIYFSYDVKMKEKGDIPEGYSVSREKKERFSLILESASTNQTSMYLCASRYRTGGNTGELFFGEGSRLTVL.

The CDR3 nucleotides read TGCAGCGCCACCCCCGGGACAGCCTACAATGAGCAGTTCTTC. Translating it yields CSATPGTAYNEQFF. The chain carries TRBV29-1 and TRBJ2-1; 7 positions agree with TRBD1. Trimming at V came to 7 bases and at J to 2 bases, leaving 8 bases not matched to a gene. Germline CDR1 SQVTM, CDR2 ANQGSEA. The CDR3 is 14 residues long.

This clone was seen only a few times. The CDR3: CASSLGDSDAQPQHF. In nucleotides, the CDR3 is TGTGCCAGCAGCTTAGGGGACAGCGATGCTCAGCCCCAGCATTTT. This chain connects TRBV11-2 to TRBJ1-5; 7 bases are shared with TRBD1. CDR3 length equals 15 residues. V trimming: 1 base; J trimming: 6 bases; junction bases outside the gene matches: 6. Germline CDR1 reads SGHAT; CDR2 reads FQNNGV. Together with reference TRBV11-2 and TRBJ1-5, the CDR3 gives the full variable domain: EAGVAQSPRYKIIEKRQSVAFWCNPISGHATLYWYQQILGQGPKLLIQFQNNGVVDDSQLPKDRFSAERLKGVDSTLKIQPAKLEDSAVYLCASSLGDSDAQPQHFGDGTRLSIL.

The rearrangement links TRBV30 to TRBJ2-5; 7 nucleotides line up with TRBD2. The CDR3 sequence is 12 residues long. The V gene's germline CDR1 is GTSNPN and CDR2 SVGIG (reference sequence). Trimming cost V 4 bases and J 5 bases; bases outside gene matches: 4. The CDR3 DNA reads as TGTGCCTGGAATTTGCGGGGGGAGACCCAGTACTTC. Its protein is CAWNLRGETQYF.

The rearrangement uses TRBV2 and TRBJ1-6, with 7 bases identical to TRBD1. The trim removed 7 bases at V and 8 bases at J, leaving 5 bases unmatched. The CDR3 runs 13 residues. Germline V gives CDR1 SNHLY, CDR2 FYNNEI. The chain's CDR3 is CASTGTDYSPLHF. In nucleotides, the CDR3 is TGTGCCAGCACGGGGACAGACTATTCACCCCTCCACTTT. Variable domain in full (rest from reference TRBV2 and TRBJ1-6): EPEVTQTPSHQVTQMGQEVILRCVPISNHLYFYWYRQILGQKVEFLVSFYNNEISEKSEIFDDQFSVERPDGSNFTLKIRSTKLEDSAMYFCASTGTDYSPLHFGNGTRLTVT.

This clone was seen more than once but under ten times. The chain has TRBV7-6 and TRBJ2-2; 11 nucleotides agree with TRBD2. In germline, CDR1 is SGHVS, CDR2 FNYEAQ. The CDR3 covers 16 residues. J lost 1 base, V lost 5 bases, and 3 bases had no gene match. CDR3 in amino acids: CASSQLAGENTGELFF. CDR3 nucleotides: TGTGCCAGCAGCCAACTAGCGGGGGAGAACACCGGGGAGCTGTTTTTT.

The V gene is TRBV9, the J gene TRBJ1-1, with TRBD1 as a possible D gene (6 bases). This CDR3 region has 14 residues. Germline loops: CDR1 SGDLS, CDR2 YYNGEE. The germline V and J ends were trimmed by 4 bases and 1 base, with 11 bases remaining between them. CDR3 nucleotide sequence: TGTGCCAGCAGCCCCTTAGGGGGGAACACTGAAGCTTTCTTT. Its protein product is CASSPLGGNTEAFF. Full variable domain (outside the CDR3, taken from reference TRBV9 and TRBJ1-1): DSGVTQTPKHLITATGQRVTLRCSPRSGDLSVYWYQQSLDQGLQFLIQYYNGEERAKGNILERFSAQQFPDLHSELNLSSLELGDSALYFCASSPLGGNTEAFFGQGTRLTVV.

This chain uses TRBV19 with TRBJ1-2; D call uncertain. The germline V and J ends were trimmed by 5 bases and 5 bases, with 12 bases remaining between them. Germline CDR1 reads LNHDA; CDR2 reads SQIVND (reference sequence). The CDR3 loop spans 13 amino acids. The DNA for the CDR3 is TGTGCCAGTAGTGTCGGGGTCCGTTATGGCTACACCTTC. This codes for CASSVGVRYGYTF.

This chain uses TRBV21-1 with TRBJ1-3. TRBV21-1 is described as a pseudogene. The CDR3 runs to 19 residues. In nucleotides, the CDR3 is TGTGCCAGCAGCAAAGAACCGCGTCGCGGGACCACCTCTGGAAACACCATATATTTT. Translation gives CASSKEPRRGTTSGNTIYF.

V and J are TRBV4-1 and TRBJ2-7, with D possibly matching TRBD2 (5 bases). With 2 bases removed from V and 4 bases from J, the gap between germline ends came to 9 bases. CDR1 MGHRA and CDR2 YSYEKL come from the germline V gene. The CDR3 has 13 residues. DNA for the CDR3: TGCGCCAGCAGCCAACGGGGTGGGTACGAGCAGTACTTC. It encodes CASSQRGGYEQYF.

This chain connects TRBV28 to TRBJ1-5; 8 bases match TRBD1. CDR1 and CDR2 from the germline V gene are MDHEN and SYDVKM. Trimming at V came to 2 bases and at J to 2 bases, leaving 5 bases not matched to a gene. The length of the CDR3 is 16 residues. The CDR3 protein is CASSLVDRVGNQPQHF. The CDR3 DNA reads TGTGCCAGCAGTTTAGTGGACAGGGTTGGCAATCAGCCCCAGCATTTT.

The J gene is TRBJ2-3, the V gene TRBV6-2 or TRBV6-3; 9 nucleotides align to TRBD2. V trimming: 6 bases; J trimming: 6 bases; junction bases outside the gene matches: 10. The CDR3 loop spans 15 amino acids. Looked up from germline, CDR1 is MNHEY and CDR2 is SVGEGT. The CDR3 nucleotides read TGTGCCAGCAGCCAAACCAGCGGGGGGCGGGATACGCAGTATTTT. Protein product: CASSQTSGGRDTQYF.

The chain employs TRBV6-5 and TRBJ1-5; a possible D gene is TRBD1 (6 bases). This CDR3 is built from 15 residues. In germline, CDR1 is MNHEY, CDR2 SVGAGI. Trimming left V 5 bases short and J 2 bases short, with 13 bases between. The CDR3 DNA reads TGTGCCAGCAGTCCGGGGGGCCGGGGCAATCAGCCCCAGCATTTT. This encodes CASSPGGRGNQPQHF.

This chain uses TRBV7-8 with TRBJ1-2; 10 bases line up with TRBD1. CDR1 SGHVS and CDR2 FQNEAQ come from the germline V gene. This CDR3 region has 14 residues. V trimming: 4 bases; J trimming: 5 bases; junction bases outside the gene matches: 4. The DNA of the CDR3 is TGTGCCAGCAGCTCCCGGGACAGGGGTTATGGCTACACCTTC. Translated: CASSSRDRGYGYTF.

This clone came up a few times. The J gene is TRBJ1-2, the V gene TRBV12-3 or TRBV12-4, with no clear D. V was clipped by 2 bases and J by 1 base, with 5 bases between them. The CDR3 has 13 amino acids. Here the CDR3 reads CASSLSGNYGYTF. Here the CDR3 DNA reads TGTGCCAGCAGTTTATCGGGTAACTATGGCTACACCTTC.

V usage is TRBV18 and J usage is TRBJ2-2; D gene uncertain. V dropped 3 bases and J dropped 1 base, with 9 bases sitting between them. This CDR3 spans 15 amino acids. The germline gives CDR1 KGHSH, CDR2 LQKENI. CDR3 loop: CASSPEQENTGELFF. DNA of the CDR3: TGTGCCAGCTCACCTGAGCAGGAGAACACCGGGGAGCTGTTTTTT.

This clone was seen only a few times. The chain combines TRBV6-5 with TRBJ1-5, with 8 bases identical to TRBD1. V lost 0 bases and J lost 5; bases outside the gene matches: 6. Per the germline V gene, CDR1 is MNHEY and CDR2 is SVGAGI. The CDR3 is 16 amino acids. CDR3 DNA: TGTGCCAGCAGTTACTCACGGACAGGGTTAGATCAGCCCCAGCATTTT. This translates into CASSYSRTGLDQPQHF.